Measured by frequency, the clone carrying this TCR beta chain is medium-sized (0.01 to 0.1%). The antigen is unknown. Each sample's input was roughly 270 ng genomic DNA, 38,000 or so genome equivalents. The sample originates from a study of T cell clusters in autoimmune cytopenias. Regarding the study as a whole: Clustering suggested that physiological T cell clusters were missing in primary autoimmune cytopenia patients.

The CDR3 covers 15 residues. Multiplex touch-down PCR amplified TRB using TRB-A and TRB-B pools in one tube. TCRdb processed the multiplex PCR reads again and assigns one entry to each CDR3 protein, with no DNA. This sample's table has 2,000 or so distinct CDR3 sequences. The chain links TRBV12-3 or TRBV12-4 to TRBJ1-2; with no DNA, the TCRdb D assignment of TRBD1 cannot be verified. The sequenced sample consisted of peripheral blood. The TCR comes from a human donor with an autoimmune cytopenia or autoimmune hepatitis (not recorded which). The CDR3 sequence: CASRPDRAANYGYTF.